One and the same sample provided the 2 T cell receptor beta chains below, sequenced in a study of PD-1 blockade in classical Hodgkin lymphoma. Relapse was seen in all patients after autologous stem cell transplantation, and brentuximab vedotin exposure was variable. Only in-frame clones appear in the TCRdb table, and some are missing; sequencing was by immunoSEQ multiplex PCR. The sample consists of 24,000 or so clones, approximately 70% of them appearing once. The sequencing here drew on peripheral blood mononuclear cells (PBMCs), taken at baseline. These receptor sequences come from a human donor with classical Hodgkin lymphoma.

This chain connects TRBV30 to TRBJ1-1, with D tentatively TRBD1 (5 bases). Germline lookup yields CDR1 GTSNPN and CDR2 SVGIG (reference sequence). The V end was cut by 1 base, the J end by 5 bases, with 11 bases between. The CDR3 consists of 13 residues. The CDR3 nucleotides are TGTGCCTGGAGTGAACAGGTGGGAACTGAAGCTTTCTTT. Translated: CAWSEQVGTEAFF.

The chain combines TRBV30 with TRBJ1-1; tentative D call: TRBD1 (5 bases). The CDR3 runs 12 residues. Germline lookup yields CDR1 GTSNPN and CDR2 SVGIG (reference sequence). V was shortened by 1 base and J by 4 bases, with 7 bases between the two germline ends. CDR3 in amino acids: CAWSGQGTEAFF. The CDR3 DNA follows: TGTGCCTGGAGTGGTCAGGGCACTGAAGCTTTCTTT.